The present T cell receptor (beta chain) was sequenced within a study of T cells after yellow fever vaccination. Study-level information: SMART-Seq v4 Ultra Low Input prepared libraries from low-cell fractions.

General study results and limits: Most primary-vaccination clones recurred post-booster (nearly 98% CD4, over 70% CD8). Clonotypes found in both CD4 and CD8 compartments made up a small share.

A universal primer site and UMIs were added as TCR cDNA was made by 5'RACE template switching. Each CDR3 protein is one row after TCRdb ran MiXCR on the 5' RACE reads. Of under 150,000 distinct CDR3 sequences listed, about 8% are singletons. This clonotype was seen repeatedly, ten times or more. As yet, its antigen is unknown. This sequence originates from a man aged 25-45 years who received the YFV17D yellow fever vaccine. Sequencing was performed on CD4+ T cells sorted from PBMCs, taken 5 days after the yellow fever booster vaccination.

The CDR3 bases are TGCAGCGCCATCTTAGCCGGGCGAGATACGCAGTATTTT. Protein sequence: CSAILAGRDTQYF. The V gene is TRBV29-1, the J gene TRBJ2-3; no clear D gene. The germline CDR1 and CDR2 sequences are SQVTM and ANQGSEA. CDR3 length equals 13 residues. Trimming stripped 7 bases from V and 5 bases from J, with 16 bases between.